This T cell receptor beta chain was sequenced in a study of tumor-infiltrating lymphocytes in primary liver carcinoma. Overall study: Recorded tumor stage was T1-T3 N0M0, with diameters of about 4.2 to 10 cm. Regardless of tissue type, samples showed similar yields of roughly 3.5 to 7.13 million productive TCRbeta reads.

The input was around 0.5 ug total RNA; TCR beta cDNA was made from it with a constant-region primer. A slightly modified ARM-PCR protocol with three nested multiplex PCR rounds produced these TCR beta libraries. Each of the first two PCR rounds ran roughly 9 cycles with TRBV1-TRBV30 forward and C-beta reverse primers. TCRdb fed the multiplex PCR reads into MiXCR, producing one record per CDR3 protein. This table holds about 330,000 distinct CDR3 sequences, less than 75% found once. The study's findings and limits: Lesser overlap characterized tumor-adjacent and tumor-blood pairs relative to tumor region pairs.

Germline V lookup: CDR1 WSHSY, CDR2 SAAADI. Trimming shortened V by 0 bases and J by 2 bases, and 8 bases separated the two germline ends. The CDR3 loop spans 15 amino acids. Unsorted whole blood yielded the blood RNA, and germline DNA was also extracted. Note on this clonotype: Its antigen is unknown. Since the CDR3 does not end with the conserved phenylalanine or tryptophan, this likely comes from a read error.

This TCR derives from a man aged 35 to 55 with primary liver carcinoma and hepatitis B virus infection. The specimen was peripheral blood. V is TRBV10-2 and J is TRBJ2-1; D remains unclear. CDR3 in amino acids: CASSESHETYNEQFI. As DNA, the CDR3 is TGCGCCAGCAGTGAGTCACATGAGACCTACAATGAGCAGTTCATC.